Below, 17 T cell receptor beta chains from the same sample are listed, as sequenced in a study of cytomegalovirus exposure and HLA in healthy donors. Researchers ran the PCR with 60 Vbeta and 13 Jbeta primers. Assay used: immunoSEQ multiplex PCR; TCRdb lists only in-frame clones, some missing. The table lists about 170,000 clones, roughly 71% of them singletons. The specimen sequenced was PBMCs. The receptors originated from a girl under 18 in good health and CMV-seronegative.

The V call is TRBV5-6, the J call TRBJ1-1, with 8 bases lining up with TRBD1. The CDR3 is made up of 14 amino acids. The ends lost 2 bases at V and 6 bases at J; junction bases unmatched: 6. The germline CDR1 and CDR2 sequences are SGHDT and YYEEEE. The CDR3 region is CASSLADRVSEAFF. In DNA form, the CDR3 reads TGTGCCAGCAGCTTAGCGGACAGGGTGTCTGAAGCTTTCTTT.

The CDR3 coding sequence is TGTGCCAGTAGTGGACCCCCGGGACAGGTCGGCTCTGGGGCCAACGTCCTGACTTTC. It is translated as CASSGPPGQVGSGANVLTF. The genes are TRBV19 and TRBJ2-6; 8 positions agree with TRBD1. Germline V gene data show CDR1 as LNHDA and CDR2 as SQIVND (reference sequence). The CDR3 is 19 amino acids. V dropped 5 bases and J dropped 0; count of bases not matched to a gene: 12.

The rearrangement links TRBV5-8 to TRBJ2-7, with unresolved D. There are 13 residues in the CDR3. Germline V gives CDR1 SGHTS, CDR2 YDEGEE. Trimming removed 2 bases at V and 0 bases at J, with 6 bases between. The CDR3 DNA reads TGTGCCAGCAGCTTCCGGAGCTCCTACGAGCAGTACTTC. The encoded protein is CASSFRSSYEQYF.

The J gene is TRBJ2-7, the V gene TRBV27; a weak D match, TRBD1 (6 bases). The germline V and J ends were trimmed by 2 bases and 4 bases, with 9 bases remaining between them. This CDR3 comprises 13 residues. CDR1 is MNHEY, CDR2 SMNVEV, per germline (reference sequence). DNA of the CDR3: TGTGCCAGCAGTTTAATCAGGGGTTACGAGCAGTACTTC. Amino acid sequence: CASSLIRGYEQYF.

This chain connects TRBV9 to TRBJ2-3, with 8 bases aligning to TRBD1. Unmatched junction bases numbered 3, after V lost 0 bases and J lost 0 bases. CDR3 length equals 16 residues. Germline V gene sequence: CDR1 SGDLS, CDR2 YYNGEE. This chain's CDR3 is CASSVVPGGSTDTQYF. The CDR3 DNA reads TGTGCCAGCAGCGTAGTGCCAGGGGGCAGCACAGATACGCAGTATTTT.

The chain carries TRBV7-2 and TRBJ1-5; D is undetermined. V was pared by 3 bases and J by 2 bases, with 11 bases between. CDR3 length equals 15 residues. Germline V gives CDR1 SGHTA, CDR2 FQGNSA. The CDR3 DNA follows: TGTGCCAGCAGCTTTTACGAGGTGGGCAATCAGCCCCAGCATTTT. This codes for CASSFYEVGNQPQHF.

The chain's CDR3 is CASARAGGYQETQYF. The DNA of the CDR3 is TGTGCCAGTGCGCGGGCCGGGGGGTACCAAGAGACCCAGTACTTC. The chain carries TRBV19 and TRBJ2-5; 7 bases match TRBD2. The V segment lost 8 bases and the J segment 0 bases; nucleotides outside the gene matches: 9. CDR3 length equals 15 residues. Per germline, CDR1 LNHDA and CDR2 SQIVND (reference sequence).

The chain employs TRBV9 and TRBJ2-7, with 7 positions matching TRBD1. With 3 bases clipped from V and 7 bases from J, the junction kept 7 bases outside the gene matches. CDR3 length: 13 amino acids. The germline CDR1 and CDR2 sequences are SGDLS and YYNGEE. CDR3 loop: CASSDRAGGEQYF. CDR3 DNA: TGTGCCAGCAGCGACCGAGCAGGGGGAGAGCAGTACTTC.

The chain joins TRBV6-1 to TRBJ2-5; 8 bases align to TRBD1. The CDR3 is 15 amino acids. The V and J ends lost 6 bases and 4 bases, in that order; junction bases with no gene match: 10. CDR1 is MNHNS and CDR2 is SASEGT in the germline V gene. CDR3 protein: CASSASLQGGETQYF. CDR3 nucleotides: TGTGCCAGCAGCGCTTCGCTACAGGGGGGAGAGACCCAGTACTTC.

The chain uses TRBV1 and TRBJ1-5; the D call TRBD1 from the table was never checked on the DNA. TRBV1 is a recognized pseudogene. The CDR3 runs to 16 residues. The CDR3 coding sequence is TGCACCAGCAGCCAAGATGGGACAGGGATACGTCAGCCCCAGCATTTT. Amino acids: CTSSQDGTGIRQPQHF.

The chain joins TRBV6-6 to TRBJ2-2; TRBD2 matches 7 bases. The germline V gene encodes CDR1 MNHNY and CDR2 SVGAGI (reference sequence). The V gene end was trimmed by 7 bases and the J gene end by 0 bases; junction bases not matched to a gene: 5. The CDR3 runs to 15 residues. CDR3 coding DNA: TGTGCCAGCAACCTAGGACTAGCGAACACCGGGGAGCTGTTTTTT. It encodes CASNLGLANTGELFF.

V is TRBV6-4 and J is TRBJ1-1, with D tentatively TRBD1 (6 bases). The CDR3 consists of 13 residues. The germline CDR1 and CDR2 sequences are MRHNA and SNTAGT. Trimming took off 3 bases at V and 5 bases at J, with 10 bases between the two ends. CDR3 nucleotide sequence: TGTGCCAGCAGTGAACAGGGAGGGACTGAAGCTTTCTTT. Amino acids: CASSEQGGTEAFF.

CDR3 DNA: TGTGCCAGCAGCATCGGGACTAGCGGTCTCCTCAGCACAGATACGCAGTATTTT. Its translation is CASSIGTSGLLSTDTQYF. The V and J genes are TRBV5-6 and TRBJ2-3; 11 nucleotides agree with TRBD2. V was clipped by 4 bases and J by 0 bases; unmatched bases: 10. Germline-derived CDR1 and CDR2 are SGHDT and YYEEEE. This CDR3 comprises 18 residues.

The gene calls are TRBV2 and TRBJ2-3; 8 positions match TRBD2. The J segment lost 5 bases and the V segment lost 8 bases, leaving 9 bases of the junction unmatched. The CDR3 has 14 residues. Germline CDR1 reads SNHLY; CDR2 reads FYNNEI. The CDR3 reads CASPGVAGQDTQYF. CDR3 nucleotides: TGTGCCAGCCCTGGGGTAGCGGGGCAAGATACGCAGTATTTT.

V is TRBV29-1 and J is TRBJ2-1, with D perhaps TRBD1 (6 bases). Trimming stripped 4 bases from V and 3 bases from J, with 13 bases between. Per germline, CDR1 SQVTM and CDR2 ANQGSEA. This CDR3 is built from 14 residues. The CDR3 bases are TGCAGCGTTGTAGTCAGGGGCGTCTACAATGAGCAGTTCTTC. It specifies CSVVVRGVYNEQFF.

This clone was counted between two and nine times. The chain carries TRBV7-9 and TRBJ2-7; tentatively, D is TRBD2 (6 bases). The V gene lost 5 bases and the J gene lost 4 bases, with 18 bases spanning the gap. This CDR3 spans 15 amino acids. Germline-derived CDR1 and CDR2 are SEHNR and FQNEAQ (reference sequence). For the CDR3, the DNA is TGTGCCAGCAGCCCCCCGGACCCGGGGGTTTACGAGCAGTACTTC. Its protein product is CASSPPDPGVYEQYF.

The J gene is TRBJ1-2, the V gene TRBV29-1, with D possibly being TRBD1 (5 bases). CDR3 length equals 15 residues. Germline-derived CDR1 and CDR2 are SQVTM and ANQGSEA. Trimming removed 4 bases at V and 8 bases at J, with 23 bases between. As DNA, the CDR3 is TGCAGCGTTGCCCTCAGACAGAAGGAAGGCAACGGCTACACCTTC. Its protein product is CSVALRQKEGNGYTF.